These 18 T cell receptor beta chains share one sample of origin, sequenced in a study of T cells in tumors after PD-1 blockade. Produced via immunoSEQ multiplex PCR; TCRdb's table is partial and in-frame only. This sample has roughly 33,000 clones, with more than 70% found just once. Sequences were derived from PBMCs, sampled before anti-PD-1 treatment. The receptors stem from a human donor with basal cell carcinoma.

CDR3 amino acids: CASSLGTGSNQPQHF. The CDR3 nucleotides read TGTGCCAGCAGTTTGGGTACTGGGAGCAATCAGCCCCAGCATTTT. The genes are TRBV28 and TRBJ1-5, with D unclear. The V and J ends lost 3 bases and 1 base respectively, with 10 bases between them. Germline CDR1 reads MDHEN; CDR2 reads SYDVKM. The CDR3 totals 15 residues.

V and J are TRBV7-3 and TRBJ2-5; 11 bases are a match to TRBD2. CDR1 and CDR2 from the germline V gene are SGHTA and FQGTGA. Trimming took 4 bases from V and 4 from J; bases not matched to a gene: 5. The CDR3 is 15 residues long. The DNA for the CDR3 is TGTGCCAGCAGCTGTAATCTAGCGGGAGGAGAGACCCAGTACTTC. Protein sequence: CASSCNLAGGETQYF.

The chain uses TRBV7-9 and TRBJ1-2; D is possibly TRBD1 (6 bases). V lost 7 bases and J lost 4, with 25 bases in between. There are 17 residues in the CDR3. Germline V gene data show CDR1 as SEHNR and CDR2 as FQNEAQ (reference sequence). CDR3 in amino acids: CASTKGGLKQGSYGYTF. Written as DNA, the CDR3 is TGTGCCAGCACTAAAGGGGGTCTGAAGCAAGGAAGCTATGGCTACACCTTC.

V usage is TRBV5-1 and J usage is TRBJ1-1; D unresolved. Germline values: CDR1 SGHRS, CDR2 YFSETQ. V shed 0 bases and J shed 0 bases, with 12 bases lying between them. The CDR3 sequence is 16 residues long. CDR3 loop: CASSLDGVIVNTEAFF. Written as DNA, the CDR3 is TGCGCCAGCAGCTTGGATGGGGTGATCGTGAACACTGAAGCTTTCTTT.

This clone was seen a handful of times. This chain uses TRBV28 with TRBJ1-2; tentative D call: TRBD1 (6 bases). Germline CDR1 MDHEN, CDR2 SYDVKM. The CDR3 sequence is 14 residues long. Trimming left V 6 bases short and J 4 bases short, with 15 bases between. The CDR3 region has the DNA TGTGCCAGCAGCTTACCAGGGGTAAGCTATGGCTACACCTTC. Amino acid sequence: CASSLPGVSYGYTF.

The chain employs TRBV5-1 and TRBJ2-3; D is unclear. Germline V gives CDR1 SGHRS, CDR2 YFSETQ. CDR3 length: 13 amino acids. Trimming cost V 0 bases and J 1 base, with 3 bases left between them. The CDR3 region is CASSLGGTDTQYF. In DNA form, the CDR3 reads TGCGCCAGCAGCTTGGGAGGCACAGATACGCAGTATTTT.

The chain carries TRBV6-6 and TRBJ1-1; TRBD1 matches at 8 bases. CDR3 length: 14 residues. The V segment lost 4 bases and the J segment 10 bases; nucleotides outside the gene matches: 11. The germline CDR1 and CDR2 sequences are MNHNY and SVGAGI (reference sequence). The CDR3 coding sequence is TGTGCCAGCAGTTTCTCCGTCAACAGGGGGGGAGCTTTCTTT. This translates into CASSFSVNRGGAFF.

The chain links TRBV7-8 to TRBJ2-7; D is ambiguous. Trimming pared 2 bases from V and 1 base from J, leaving 9 bases between. The CDR3 spans 14 residues. Germline V gene sequence: CDR1 SGHVS, CDR2 FQNEAQ. CDR3 residues: CASSLIAQSYEQYF. CDR3 bases: TGTGCCAGCAGCTTAATTGCTCAATCCTACGAGCAGTACTTC.

This chain connects TRBV27 to TRBJ2-2; tentatively, D is TRBD2 (7 bases). There are 11 residues in the CDR3. Germline CDR1 reads MNHEY; CDR2 reads SMNVEV (reference sequence). Trimming shortened V by 6 bases and J by 10 bases, and 9 bases separated the two germline ends. For the CDR3, the DNA is TGTGCCAGCAGGGGGGGGCCGGAGCTGTTTTTT. It translates to CASRGGPELFF.

V gene TRBV4-3 combines with J gene TRBJ2-1; TRBD1 agrees at 9 bases. The CDR3 extends over 15 amino acids. CDR1 is LGHNA and CDR2 is YSLEER in the germline V gene. V gave up 4 bases and J gave up 4 bases; unmatched junction bases: 5. CDR3 DNA: TGCGCCAGCAGCCGCGGACAGGGGAGGTACAATGAGCAGTTCTTC. Residues: CASSRGQGRYNEQFF.

This sequence joins TRBV7-9 and TRBJ2-5; tentatively, D is TRBD1 or TRBD2 (5 bases each). V lost 8 bases and J lost 2, with 21 bases in between. The CDR3 sequence is 16 residues long. Germline lookup yields CDR1 SEHNR and CDR2 FQNEAQ (reference sequence). The CDR3 sequence is CASAVSGSGPQETQYF. CDR3 DNA sequence: TGTGCCAGCGCCGTCTCTGGATCGGGGCCTCAAGAGACCCAGTACTTC. The full variable domain, its missing parts supplied by reference TRBV7-9 and TRBJ2-5, is DTGVSQNPRHKITKRGQNVTFRCDPISEHNRLYWYRQTLGQGPEFLTYFQNEAQLEKSRLLSDRFSAERPKGSFSTLEIQRTEQGDSAMYLCASAVSGSGPQETQYFGPGTRLLVL.

The V gene is TRBV7-9, the J gene TRBJ2-7; 7 bases align to TRBD1. Germline CDR1 reads SEHNR; CDR2 reads FQNEAQ (reference sequence). The trim removed 5 bases at V and 4 bases at J, leaving 2 bases unmatched. CDR3 length equals 12 residues. The DNA for the CDR3 is TGTGCCAGCAGCCCGACAGGGTACGAGCAGTACTTC. This gives the protein CASSPTGYEQYF.

V usage is TRBV19 and J usage is TRBJ1-2, with D maybe TRBD1 (6 bases). V was pared by 6 bases and J by 4 bases, with 18 bases between. The CDR3 runs to 15 residues. Germline-derived CDR1 and CDR2 are LNHDA and SQIVND (reference sequence). CDR3 DNA sequence: TGTGCCAGTAGCACCGCCGGGACATCACTCTATGGCTACACCTTC. This encodes CASSTAGTSLYGYTF.

The chain couples TRBV4-1 to TRBJ2-3; D call uncertain. Germline V gives CDR1 MGHRA, CDR2 YSYEKL. The V gene lost 0 bases and the J gene lost 1 base, with 8 bases spanning the gap. The length of the CDR3 is 15 residues. In DNA, the CDR3 is TGCGCCAGCAGCCAAGATAGAGCTCGCACAGATACGCAGTATTTT. This gives the protein CASSQDRARTDTQYF.

The rearrangement joins TRBV2 to TRBJ2-1, with D perhaps matching TRBD1 or TRBD2 (5 bases each). CDR3 length equals 12 residues. Trimming stripped 5 bases from V and 8 bases from J, with 10 bases between. Per germline, CDR1 SNHLY and CDR2 FYNNEI. CDR3 amino acids: CASSWDGYEQFF. As DNA, the CDR3 is TGTGCCAGCAGTTGGGACGGCTATGAGCAGTTCTTC.

V usage is TRBV12-5 and J usage is TRBJ2-2; possibly TRBD2 for D (5 bases). Per the germline V gene, CDR1 is LGHNT and CDR2 is FRNRAP. CDR3 length: 12 residues. V lost 6 bases and J lost 10, with 12 bases in between. CDR3 nucleotides: TGTGCTAGTGGACCACTAGAGGCGGAGCTGTTTTTT. Protein product: CASGPLEAELFF.

The chain couples TRBV11-1 to TRBJ1-6; D is uncertain. Trimming left V 3 bases short and J 5 bases short, with 8 bases between. Germline V gene lookup returns CDR1 SGHAT and CDR2 FQDESV (reference sequence). There are 14 residues in the CDR3. DNA for the CDR3: TGTGCCAGCAGCTTGGAGATAAATAATTCACCCCTCCACTTT. Its protein is CASSLEINNSPLHF.

J is TRBJ2-3 and V is TRBV6-2 or TRBV6-3; D not resolved. CDR1 is MNHEY and CDR2 is SVGEGT in the germline V gene. The CDR3 consists of 16 residues. V was trimmed by 2 bases and J by 6 bases, leaving 18 bases between them. In DNA, the CDR3 is TGTGCCAGCAGTTACCCTGTTGTGGTTGATCCGGATACGCAGTATTTT. This translates into CASSYPVVVDPDTQYF.